This T cell receptor beta chain was retrieved from a study of cytomegalovirus exposure and HLA in healthy donors. Deletions cut 5 bases from V and 4 bases from J, with 11 bases between. This CDR3 is built from 13 residues. CDR1 is SGHDN and CDR2 is FVKESK in the germline V gene. Primers for the PCR totalled 60 Vbeta and 13 Jbeta. Profiling relied on immunoSEQ multiplex PCR, and the TCRdb table lists in-frame clones only, not all of them. The sample has more than 80,000 clones, 60% to 80% seen once; the top ten hold 2.5%. Sequences were obtained from PBMCs. This chain joins TRBV14 and TRBJ2-5; TRBD1 might be the D (5 bases). The source of this sequence is a man in his forties in good health and CMV-seronegative. CDR3 nucleotides: TGTGCCAGCAGCAAGCAGGGTATAGAGACCCAGTACTTC. Amino acids: CASSKQGIETQYF.